This T cell receptor beta chain appears in the sequencing data of a study of T cells in Graves' hyperthyroidism and ophthalmopathy. RNA transcripts yielded amplified TCR beta CDR3 regions. The HTBI primer set served for first-round RT-PCR of the TCR CDR3. One entry per CDR3 protein results from TCRdb running MiXCR on the multiplex PCR reads. The sample has 100,000 to 140,000 distinct CDR3 sequences, 15% to 20% seen once. Trimming cost V 10 bases and J 6 bases; bases outside gene matches: 12. The V gene's germline CDR1 is SNHLY and CDR2 FYNNEI. The CDR3 covers 15 residues. J is TRBJ2-4 and V is TRBV2; 10 nucleotides match TRBD1. The sequenced material came from blood. This clonotype was obtained from a woman aged 45-65 years with Graves' hyperthyroidism. The CDR3 protein is CATQGQGRGGNIQYF. The CDR3 DNA reads as TGTGCCACCCAGGGACAGGGGCGCGGTGGAAACATTCAGTACTTC. The variable domain in full, completed from reference TRBV2 and TRBJ2-4, reads EPEVTQTPSHQVTQMGQEVILRCVPISNHLYFYWYRQILGQKVEFLVSFYNNEISEKSEIFDDQFSVERPDGSNFTLKIRSTKLEDSAMYFCATQGQGRGGNIQYFGAGTRLSVL.